Listed below are T cell receptor beta chains from one sample, sequenced in a study of tumor-infiltrating lymphocytes in oesophageal squamous cell carcinoma. TCRdb reanalysed the PCR reads using MiXCR and keeps one entry per CDR3 protein. The sample has about 10,000 distinct CDR3 sequences, roughly 53% seen once. Sequenced sample: esophageal tumor tissue. The origin of the receptors is a female donor with esophageal squamous cell carcinoma. The CDR3 runs from the conserved cysteine through the conserved F or W. Fields, in order: D gene, J gene, CDR3 length, V gene, clone size, CDR3 DNA, CDR3 protein. D genes are given only for firm matches. Clone size appears in some rows only: once, few, many, or a class for an expanded clone.

>NA|TRBJ1-2|13|TRBV7-6|NA
TGTGCCAGCAGCCGAGGACCTAACTATGGCTACACCTTC
CASSRGPNYGYTF
>NA|TRBJ1-1|14|TRBV6-6|once
TGTGCCAGCAGCCAGGGAAACATGAACACTGAAGCTTTCTTT
CASSQGNMNTEAFF
>TRBD2|TRBJ2-1|16|TRBV12-3/TRBV12-4|few
TGTGCCAGCAGTTCTCTCATAGCGGGAGCGGGATATGAGCAGTTCTTC
CASSSLIAGAGYEQFF
>NA|TRBJ2-3|14|TRBV12-3/TRBV12-4|NA
TGTGCCAGCAGTTACCAGCGGAGCACAGATACGCAGTATTTT
CASSYQRSTDTQYF
>NA|TRBJ2-6|14|TRBV12-3/TRBV12-4|NA
TGTGCCAGCACCGCTCGAACTGGGGCCAACGTCCTGACTTTC
CASTARTGANVLTF
>NA|TRBJ2-7|13|TRBV10-1|many
TGCGCCAGCAGTGAGAGGTTCTCCTACGAGCAGTACTTC
CASSERFSYEQYF
>NA|TRBJ2-7|14|TRBV11-2|NA
TGTGCCAGCAGCTCCGGACGGTCCTCCTACGAGCAGTACTTC
CASSSGRSSYEQYF
>TRBD1|TRBJ2-7|13|TRBV28|NA
TGTGCCAGCAGGTCCGGGACAGGGTACGAGCAGTACTTC
CASRSGTGYEQYF
>NA|TRBJ2-7|12|TRBV12-3/TRBV12-4|NA
TGTGCCAGCAGTTTATCTTCGCTCGAGCAGTACTTC
CASSLSSLEQYF
>NA|TRBJ1-1|13|TRBV7-9|medium-sized
TGTGCCAGCAGCTTAGTTCTGGACACTGAAGCTTTCTTT
CASSLVLDTEAFF
>TRBD2|TRBJ2-1|14|TRBV7-2|hyperexpanded
TGTGCCAGCAGCCCCCGCGGGGGAATGAATGAGCAGTTCTTC
CASSPRGGMNEQFF
>NA|TRBJ2-5|14|TRBV7-4|NA
TGTGCCAGCAGCTTAGACTGGCTCGGAGAGACCCAGTACTTC
CASSLDWLGETQYF
>TRBD2|TRBJ2-7|15|TRBV12-3/TRBV12-4|NA
TGTGCCAGCAGTCCCTCGAGGGAGGGCGCGGGCGAGCAGTACTTC
CASSPSREGAGEQYF
>NA|TRBJ2-1|11|TRBV5-6|NA
TGTGCCAGCAGCCGCAACAATGAGCAGTTCTTC
CASSRNNEQFF
>NA|TRBJ2-5|14|TRBV7-8|NA
TGTGCCAGCAGCTTAGGACGGGGTCAAGAGACCCAGTACTTC
CASSLGRGQETQYF
>TRBD1|TRBJ2-7|14|TRBV10-2|NA
TGCGCCAGCAGTGAGACGAGCCGGGACAGCGAGCAGTACTTC
CASSETSRDSEQYF
>TRBD1|TRBJ1-1|15|TRBV7-6|NA
TGTGCCAGCAGCTTATCACAGGGGGCTTACACTGAAGCTTTCTTT
CASSLSQGAYTEAFF
>TRBD1|TRBJ2-1|13|TRBV7-3|NA
TGTGCCAGCAGCTCCGGGACAGGTCTTGAGCAGTTCTTC
CASSSGTGLEQFF
>NA|TRBJ2-5|14|TRBV12-3/TRBV12-4|NA
TGTGCCAGCAGTTTCACTGGGTCAATAAGGGCCCAGTACTTC
CASSFTGSIRAQYF
>TRBD1|TRBJ1-1|16|TRBV6-6|many
TGTGCCAGCAGTTACTCGGGGGCAGGGGGCTTAACTGAAGCTTTCTTT
CASSYSGAGGLTEAFF
>NA|TRBJ2-3|13|TRBV7-2|few
TGTGCCAGCAGCTTAGTCCCGGGAGATACGCAGTATTTT
CASSLVPGDTQYF
>NA|TRBJ1-5|14|TRBV6-5|NA
TGTGCCAGCATAGTCGGGCTTTACAATCAGCCCCAGCATTTT
CASIVGLYNQPQHF
>TRBD2|TRBJ2-5|14|TRBV7-3|NA
TGTGCCAGCAGCCGACTAGCGGGAGGGGGGACCCAGTACTTC
CASSRLAGGGTQYF
>TRBD2|TRBJ2-7|13|TRBV28|NA
TGTGCCAGCAACGCTAGCGGGAGGGACGAGCAGTACTTC
CASNASGRDEQYF
>TRBD1|TRBJ2-3|18|TRBV24-1|NA
TGTGCCACCAGTGATTTGGTATCGGGGACAGTTCTAGTAGGGGAGCTGTATTTT
CATSDLVSGTVLVGELYF
>NA|TRBJ2-7|13|TRBV19|NA
TGTGCCAGTAGTCCCCTCGGGGGTTACGAGCAGTACTTC
CASSPLGGYEQYF
>TRBD1|TRBJ2-7|15|TRBV7-2|many
TGTGCCAGCAGCTGGGGACAGGTTTTAGATTCACCCCTCCACTTC
CASSWGQVLDSPLHF
>TRBD1|TRBJ2-5|15|TRBV11-2|NA
TGTGCCAGCATGAGGCACAGGGGGCAACAAGAGACCCAGTACTTC
CASMRHRGQQETQYF
>TRBD1|TRBJ2-5|15|TRBV24-1|once
TGTGCCACCAGTGATGCCACCTTGACAGGGGAGACCCAGTACTTC
CATSDATLTGETQYF
>TRBD1|TRBJ1-3|15|TRBV5-4|medium-sized
TGTGCCAGCAGCGTTCTGGGACAGGGGAAAAACACCATATATTTT
CASSVLGQGKNTIYF
>TRBD1|TRBJ2-5|16|TRBV7-2|NA
TGTGCCAGCAGCTTGGGGACAGCTAAGTACCAAGAGACCCAGTACTTC
CASSLGTAKYQETQYF
>NA|TRBJ2-4|13|TRBV7-8|NA
TGTGCCAGCAGCCCATCCAGGGAAAACATTCAGTACTTC
CASSPSRENIQYF
>NA|TRBJ2-3|13|TRBV6-1|NA
TGTGCCAGCAGCCAGGGTGATTCAGATACGCAGTATTTT
CASSQGDSDTQYF
>TRBD2|TRBJ2-1|12|TRBV7-6|NA
TGTGCCAGCAGCTCTGGAGCGGGATTGCAGTTCTTC
CASSSGAGLQFF
>NA|TRBJ2-7|12|TRBV11-2|NA
TGTGCCAGCAGTCTACAGGCAGCCGAGCAGTACTTC
CASSLQAAEQYF
>NA|TRBJ1-1|14|TRBV12-3/TRBV12-4|many
TGTGCCAGCAGTTTAAGACACCAGAACACTGAAGCTTTCTTT
CASSLRHQNTEAFF
>TRBD1|TRBJ2-3|14|TRBV11-3|NA
TGTGCCAGCAGCTTGGGGACAGGGCCAGATACGCAGTATTTT
CASSLGTGPDTQYF
>NA|TRBJ2-7|13|TRBV7-3|NA
TGTGCCAGCAGCCCCTCAGGGATGTACGAGCAGTACTTC
CASSPSGMYEQYF
>TRBD1|TRBJ2-5|15|TRBV7-6|NA
TGTGCCAGCAGCTTGGGGACAGGGGACCAAGAGACCCAGTACTTC
CASSLGTGDQETQYF
>TRBD2|TRBJ2-3|14|TRBV25-1|large
TGTGCCAGCAGCTACGCGGGAGTTCCAGATACGCAGTATTTT
CASSYAGVPDTQYF
>NA|TRBJ2-5|16|TRBV11-2|NA
TGTGCCAGCAGCGACGTCGGTAGCGGAATCATTGAGACCCAGTACTTC
CASSDVGSGIIETQYF
>TRBD2|TRBJ2-3|15|TRBV11-3|NA
TGTGCCAGCAGCCCGGGACTAGCGGATTCAGATACGCAGTATTTT
CASSPGLADSDTQYF
>NA|TRBJ2-7|13|TRBV7-6|NA
TGTGCCAGCAGCTTAGGGTCAAACTACGAGCAGTACTTC
CASSLGSNYEQYF
>NA|TRBJ2-3|17|TRBV7-2|once
TGTGCCAGCAGCTTAGAATGGCAGGCAGGTGTTACAGATACGCAGTATTTT
CASSLEWQAGVTDTQYF
>NA|TRBJ2-7|13|TRBV12-3/TRBV12-4|many
TGTGCCAGCAGTTTGGGTTCCTACAATGAGCAGTACTTC
CASSLGSYNEQYF
>NA|TRBJ2-5|12|TRBV12-3/TRBV12-4|NA
TGTGCCAGCAACTGGGAGGGGGCAACCCAGTACTTC
CASNWEGATQYF
>TRBD1|TRBJ1-4|15|TRBV7-3|NA
TGTGCCAGCAGCCTACGGACAGGACTAGGAGAAAAACTGTTTTTT
CASSLRTGLGEKLFF
>TRBD2|TRBJ2-1|17|TRBV12-3/TRBV12-4|NA
TGTGCCAGCAGTTTGGGGCTAGCGGGAGGGTCCTACAATGAGCAGTTCTTC
CASSLGLAGGSYNEQFF
>NA|TRBJ2-2|15|TRBV25-1|few
TGTGCCAGCAGTGATGCCGGGAGGAACACCGGGGAGCTGTTTTTT
CASSDAGRNTGELFF
>TRBD2|TRBJ2-3|18|TRBV7-2|few
TGTGCCAGCAGCCTACTAGGGGGAGCGGGAGGACACACAGATACGCAGTATTTT
CASSLLGGAGGHTDTQYF
>NA|TRBJ1-5|15|TRBV5-4|NA
TGTGCCAGCAGCTTATTAGGACGGAGCAATCAGCCCCAGCATTTT
CASSLLGRSNQPQHF
>NA|TRBJ1-6|12|TRBV7-2|NA
TGTGCCAGCAGCCCAGGGTTGGCACCCCTCCACTTT
CASSPGLAPLHF
>TRBD1|TRBJ2-1|16|TRBV7-3|NA
TGTGCCAGCAGCTTAGTGGGACAGGGGGTCTCCTACGAGCAGTTCTTC
CASSLVGQGVSYEQFF
>TRBD1|TRBJ1-2|16|TRBV19|few
TGTGCCAGTAGTCGAACCGGGACAGGGAAGATCTATGGCTACACCTTC
CASSRTGTGKIYGYTF
>NA|TRBJ2-1|13|TRBV7-6|NA
TGTGCCAGCAGCTTACGTTACCTCAATGAGCAGTTCTTC
CASSLRYLNEQFF
>TRBD2|TRBJ2-5|14|TRBV12-3/TRBV12-4|NA
TGTGCCAGCTCCCAGGCTAGCGGAAAAGAGACCCAGTACTTC
CASSQASGKETQYF